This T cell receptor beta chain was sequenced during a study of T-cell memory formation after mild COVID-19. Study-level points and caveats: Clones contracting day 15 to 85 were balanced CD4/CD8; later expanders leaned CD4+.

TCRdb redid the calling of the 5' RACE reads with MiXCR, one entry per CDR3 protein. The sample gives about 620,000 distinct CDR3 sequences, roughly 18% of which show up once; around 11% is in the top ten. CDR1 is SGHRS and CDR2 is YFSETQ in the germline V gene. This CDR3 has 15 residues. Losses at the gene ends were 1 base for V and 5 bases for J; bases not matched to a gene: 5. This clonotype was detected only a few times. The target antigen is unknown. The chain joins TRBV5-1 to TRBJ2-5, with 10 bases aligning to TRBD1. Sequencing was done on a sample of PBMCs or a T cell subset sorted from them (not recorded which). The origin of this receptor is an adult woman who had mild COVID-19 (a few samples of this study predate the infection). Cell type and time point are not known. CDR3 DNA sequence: TGCGCCAGCAGCTTGAAGGGACAGGGGAGGGAGACCCAGTACTTC. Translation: CASSLKGQGRETQYF.